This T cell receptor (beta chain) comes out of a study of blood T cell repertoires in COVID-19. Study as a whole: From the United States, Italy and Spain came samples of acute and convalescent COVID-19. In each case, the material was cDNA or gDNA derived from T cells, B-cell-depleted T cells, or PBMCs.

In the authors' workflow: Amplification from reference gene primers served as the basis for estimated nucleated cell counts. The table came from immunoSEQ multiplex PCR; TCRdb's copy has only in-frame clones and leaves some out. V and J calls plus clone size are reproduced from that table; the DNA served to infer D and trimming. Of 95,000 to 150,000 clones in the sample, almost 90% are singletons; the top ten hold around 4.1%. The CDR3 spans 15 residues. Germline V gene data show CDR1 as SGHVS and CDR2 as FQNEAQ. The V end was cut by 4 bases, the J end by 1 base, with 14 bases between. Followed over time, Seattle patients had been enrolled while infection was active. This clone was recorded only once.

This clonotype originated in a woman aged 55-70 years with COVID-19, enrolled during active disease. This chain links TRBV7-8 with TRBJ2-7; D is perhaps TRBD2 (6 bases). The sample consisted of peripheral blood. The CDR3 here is CASSWSGVGSYEQYF. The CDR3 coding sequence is TGTGCCAGCAGCTGGTCGGGGGTGGGTTCCTACGAGCAGTACTTC.